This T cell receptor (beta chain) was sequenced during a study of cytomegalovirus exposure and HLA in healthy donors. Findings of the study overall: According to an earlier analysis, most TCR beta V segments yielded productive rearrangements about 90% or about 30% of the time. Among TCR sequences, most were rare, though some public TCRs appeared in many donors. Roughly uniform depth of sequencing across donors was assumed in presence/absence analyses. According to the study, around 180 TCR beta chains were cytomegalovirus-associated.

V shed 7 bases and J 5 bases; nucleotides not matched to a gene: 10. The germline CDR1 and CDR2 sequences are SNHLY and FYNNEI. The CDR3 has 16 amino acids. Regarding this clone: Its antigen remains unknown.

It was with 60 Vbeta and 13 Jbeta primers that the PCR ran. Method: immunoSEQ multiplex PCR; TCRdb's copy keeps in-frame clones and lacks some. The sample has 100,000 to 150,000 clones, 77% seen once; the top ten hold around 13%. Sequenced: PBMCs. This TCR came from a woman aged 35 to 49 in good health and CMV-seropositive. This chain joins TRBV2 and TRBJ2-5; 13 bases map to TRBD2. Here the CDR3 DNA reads TGTGCCAGCACCTTCGGACTAGCGGGAGAACTGGAGACCCAGTACTTC. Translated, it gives CASTFGLAGELETQYF.